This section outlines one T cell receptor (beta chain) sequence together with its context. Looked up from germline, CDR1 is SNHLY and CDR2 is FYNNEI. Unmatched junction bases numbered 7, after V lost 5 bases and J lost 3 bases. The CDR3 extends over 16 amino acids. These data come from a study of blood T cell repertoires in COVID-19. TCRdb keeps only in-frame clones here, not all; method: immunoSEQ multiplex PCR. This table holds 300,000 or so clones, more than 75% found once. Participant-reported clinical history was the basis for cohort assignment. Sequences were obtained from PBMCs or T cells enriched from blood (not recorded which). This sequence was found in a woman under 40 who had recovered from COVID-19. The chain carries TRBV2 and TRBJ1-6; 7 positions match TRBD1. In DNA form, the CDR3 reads TGTGCCAGCAGTCACGACAGGGCCGACTATAATTCACCCCTCCACTTT. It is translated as CASSHDRADYNSPLHF.